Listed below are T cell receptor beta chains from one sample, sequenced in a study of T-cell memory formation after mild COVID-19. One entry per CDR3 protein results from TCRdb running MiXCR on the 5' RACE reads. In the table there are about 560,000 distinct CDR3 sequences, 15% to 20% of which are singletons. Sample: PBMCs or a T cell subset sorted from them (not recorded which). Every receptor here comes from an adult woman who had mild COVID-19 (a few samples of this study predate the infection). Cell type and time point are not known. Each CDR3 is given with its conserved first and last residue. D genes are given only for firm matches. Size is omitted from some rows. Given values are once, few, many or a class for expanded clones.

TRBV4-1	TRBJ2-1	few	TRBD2	CASSPRLADTYNEQFF	TGCGCCAGCAGCCCCAGACTAGCGGATACCTACAATGAGCAGTTCTTC
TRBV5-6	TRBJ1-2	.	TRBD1	CASSDKQGAGYGYTF	TGTGCCAGCAGCGACAAACAGGGGGCAGGCTATGGCTACACCTTC
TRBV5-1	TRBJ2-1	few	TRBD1	CASSFWTGENNEQFF	TGCGCCAGCAGCTTTTGGACAGGGGAGAACAATGAGCAGTTCTTC
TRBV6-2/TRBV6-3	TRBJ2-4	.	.	CASSYGSGLNIQYF	TGTGCCAGCAGTTACGGGTCAGGGCTGAACATTCAGTACTTC
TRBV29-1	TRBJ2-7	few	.	CSVAGGEPYEQYF	TGCAGCGTTGCCGGAGGGGAACCCTACGAGCAGTACTTC
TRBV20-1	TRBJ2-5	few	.	CSARGTYQETQYF	TGCAGTGCTCGGGGGACTTATCAAGAGACCCAGTACTTC
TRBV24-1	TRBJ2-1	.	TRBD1	CATSDSMGQGALNEQFF	TGTGCCACCAGTGATTCTATGGGACAGGGGGCTTTGAATGAGCAGTTCTTC
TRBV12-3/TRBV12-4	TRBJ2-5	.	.	CASSTGLPTQYF	TGTGCCAGCAGCACGGGTCTGCCGACCCAGTACTTC
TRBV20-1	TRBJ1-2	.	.	CSAIIYGYTF	TGCAGTGCTATTATCTATGGCTACACCTTC
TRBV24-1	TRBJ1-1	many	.	CATSDSGELGAFF	TGTGCCACCAGTGATTCAGGGGAGCTTGGGGCTTTCTTT
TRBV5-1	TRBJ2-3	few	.	CASSLYWATDTQYF	TGCGCCAGCAGCTTGTACTGGGCCACAGATACGCAGTATTTT
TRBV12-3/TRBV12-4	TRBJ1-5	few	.	CASSQQVTNQPQHF	TGTGCCAGCAGCCAACAGGTTACGAATCAGCCCCAGCATTTT
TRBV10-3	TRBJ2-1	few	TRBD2	CAIRREGQDEQFF	TGTGCCATAAGACGGGAGGGCCAGGATGAGCAGTTCTTC
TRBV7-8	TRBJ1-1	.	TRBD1	CASSPGDSEAFF	TGTGCCAGCAGCCCGGGGGACAGTGAAGCTTTCTTT
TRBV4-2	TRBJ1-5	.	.	CASSSDISTVRNQPQHF	TGTGCCAGCAGCTCCGACATCTCCACAGTTCGAAATCAGCCCCAGCATTTT
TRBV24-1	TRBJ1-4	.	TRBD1	CATSDTGTGGEKLFF	TGTGCCACCAGTGATACCGGGACAGGGGGAGAAAAACTGTTTTTT
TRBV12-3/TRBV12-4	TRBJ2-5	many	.	CASTPFRKETQYF	TGTGCCAGCACTCCATTCAGGAAAGAGACCCAGTACTTC
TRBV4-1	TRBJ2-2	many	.	CASSPGANTGELFF	TGCGCCAGCAGCCCGGGAGCGAACACCGGGGAGCTGTTTTTT
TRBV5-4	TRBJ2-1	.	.	CASSGGDRDEQFF	TGTGCCAGCAGCGGCGGGGACCGGGATGAGCAGTTCTTC
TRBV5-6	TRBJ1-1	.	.	CASSPDPQGNTEAFF	TGTGCCAGCAGCCCCGATCCCCAGGGGAACACTGAAGCTTTCTTT
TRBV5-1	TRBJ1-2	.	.	CASSLAPDLYGYTF	TGCGCCAGCAGCTTGGCTCCAGATCTCTATGGCTACACCTTC
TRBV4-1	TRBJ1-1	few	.	CASSQVPGSSIMNTEAFF	TGCGCCAGCAGCCAAGTGCCAGGGTCATCCATCATGAACACTGAAGCTTTCTTT
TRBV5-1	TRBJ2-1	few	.	CASSPRGGPSYNEQFF	TGCGCCAGTTCTCCAAGGGGCGGGCCCTCCTACAATGAGCAGTTCTTC
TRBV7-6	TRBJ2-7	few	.	CASSLGGQGSTEQYF	TGTGCCAGCAGCCTAGGTGGTCAGGGCTCCACCGAGCAGTACTTC
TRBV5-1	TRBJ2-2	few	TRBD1	CASSPQGAGELFF	TGCGCCAGCAGCCCACAGGGGGCCGGGGAGCTGTTTTTT
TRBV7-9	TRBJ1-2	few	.	CASSPGGENYGYTF	TGTGCCAGCAGCCCGGGAGGGGAAAACTATGGCTACACCTTC
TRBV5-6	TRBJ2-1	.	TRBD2	CASSLEYGAGGPTEQFF	TGTGCCAGCAGCTTGGAGTATGGGGCGGGAGGGCCAACAGAGCAGTTCTTC
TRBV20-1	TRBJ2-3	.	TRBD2	CSARGLGFGTSGSTDTQYF	TGCAGTGCTAGAGGATTGGGTTTCGGGACTAGCGGGAGCACAGATACGCAGTATTTT
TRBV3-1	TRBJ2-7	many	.	CASRHRDGVTYEQYF	TGTGCCAGCAGACACCGGGACGGAGTCACCTACGAGCAGTACTTC
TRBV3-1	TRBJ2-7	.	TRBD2	CSSSHGGLGSYEQYF	TGTTCCAGCAGCCATGGAGGACTAGGATCCTACGAGCAGTACTTC
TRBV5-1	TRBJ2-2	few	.	CASSLYLTGELFF	TGCGCCAGCAGCTTGTACCTTACCGGGGAGCTGTTTTTT
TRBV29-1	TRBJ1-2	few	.	CSVFLQGPALYGYTF	TGCAGCGTTTTTTTGCAGGGCCCCGCACTCTATGGCTACACCTTC
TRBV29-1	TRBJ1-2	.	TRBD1	CSVEDDRGVYGYTF	TGCAGCGTTGAAGACGACAGGGGAGTCTATGGCTACACCTTC
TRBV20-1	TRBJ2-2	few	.	CSARDRRVDGELFF	TGCAGTGCTAGAGATCGCCGGGTGGATGGGGAGCTGTTTTTT
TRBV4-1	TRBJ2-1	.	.	CASSFRAGNEQFF	TGCGCCAGCAGCTTCCGGGCCGGGAATGAGCAGTTCTTC
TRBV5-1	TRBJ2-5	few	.	CASSLAGVQETQYF	TGCGCCAGCAGCTTGGCCGGGGTCCAAGAGACCCAGTACTTC
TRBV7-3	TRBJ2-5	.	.	CASSVGGLETQYF	TGTGCCAGCAGCGTCGGGGGGCTGGAGACCCAGTACTTC
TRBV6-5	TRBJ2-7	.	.	CATGQGSTGGEQYF	TGTGCCACCGGCCAAGGGTCGACAGGAGGCGAGCAGTACTTC
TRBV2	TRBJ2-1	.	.	CASSDITLRGSGRDEQFF	TGTGCCAGCAGTGATATCACGCTAAGGGGTAGCGGCCGGGATGAGCAGTTCTTC
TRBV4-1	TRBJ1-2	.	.	CASSQAPGVKLSYTF	TGCGCCAGCAGCCAAGCCCCGGGGGTCAAACTGAGCTACACCTTC
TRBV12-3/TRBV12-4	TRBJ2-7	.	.	CASSFGTGEQYF	TGTGCCAGCAGTTTCGGGACCGGCGAGCAGTACTTC
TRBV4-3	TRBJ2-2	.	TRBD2	CASSRYLGTSGNTGELFF	TGCGCCAGCAGCCGCTACTTGGGGACTAGCGGGAACACCGGGGAGCTGTTTTTT
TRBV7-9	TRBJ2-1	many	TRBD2	CASSLIGGRPSRDNEQFF	TGTGCCAGCAGCTTAATTGGCGGGAGGCCCTCTCGGGACAATGAGCAGTTCTTC
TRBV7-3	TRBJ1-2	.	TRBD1	CASSLTAGTVYGYTF	TGTGCCAGCAGCTTAACCGCCGGGACAGTCTATGGCTACACCTTC
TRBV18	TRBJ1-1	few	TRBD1	CATTSTGVDTEAFF	TGTGCCACAACATCGACAGGGGTGGACACTGAAGCTTTCTTT
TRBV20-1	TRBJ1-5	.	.	CSATRDYGSNQPQHF	TGCAGTGCAACCAGGGACTACGGTAGCAATCAGCCCCAGCATTTT
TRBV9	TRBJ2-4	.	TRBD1	CASSAEGTEDIQYF	TGTGCCAGCAGCGCCGAAGGGACAGAAGACATTCAGTACTTC
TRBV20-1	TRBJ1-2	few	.	CSAAGRSSANYGYTF	TGCAGTGCGGCGGGACGCTCCTCTGCTAACTATGGCTACACCTTC
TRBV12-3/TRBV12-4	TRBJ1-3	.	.	CASSPGGGRRNTIYF	TGTGCCAGCAGTCCCGGCGGGGGAAGGAGAAACACCATATATTTT